The clone carrying this TCR beta chain was recorded at least ten times. Its specificity is not known. As the CDR3 is not closed by the conserved phenylalanine or tryptophan, this likely results from a read error. It is unclear where the CDR3 begins or ends on the DNA, so no DNA is shown, and the CDR3 is as TCRdb lists it. Counting both end residues, the CDR3 totals 16 amino acids. The TCR library protocol attached unique molecular identifiers to the individual cDNA molecules. MiXCR, run by TCRdb on the 5' RACE reads, gives a single entry per CDR3 protein. The table has about 71,000 distinct CDR3 sequences, around 12% seen once. The data originate from a study of early T cells in non-severe SARS-CoV-2 infection. Study at large: Bulk RNA isolated from unsorted whole blood underwent sequencing; chains were not paired. Study observations and caveats: CD4 and private specificities were missed by VDJdb matching, which favored anti-spike CD8 responses.

Sequencing used whole blood, obtained at baseline. The sequence was obtained from an adult who was a healthcare worker with PCR-confirmed SARS-CoV-2 infection or an uninfected control (not recorded which). This chain links TRBV21-1 with TRBJ2-3; the table's D call, TRBD2, has no DNA check behind it. TRBV21-1 represents a pseudogene. Here the CDR3 reads CASSNATSGSTDTQYL.